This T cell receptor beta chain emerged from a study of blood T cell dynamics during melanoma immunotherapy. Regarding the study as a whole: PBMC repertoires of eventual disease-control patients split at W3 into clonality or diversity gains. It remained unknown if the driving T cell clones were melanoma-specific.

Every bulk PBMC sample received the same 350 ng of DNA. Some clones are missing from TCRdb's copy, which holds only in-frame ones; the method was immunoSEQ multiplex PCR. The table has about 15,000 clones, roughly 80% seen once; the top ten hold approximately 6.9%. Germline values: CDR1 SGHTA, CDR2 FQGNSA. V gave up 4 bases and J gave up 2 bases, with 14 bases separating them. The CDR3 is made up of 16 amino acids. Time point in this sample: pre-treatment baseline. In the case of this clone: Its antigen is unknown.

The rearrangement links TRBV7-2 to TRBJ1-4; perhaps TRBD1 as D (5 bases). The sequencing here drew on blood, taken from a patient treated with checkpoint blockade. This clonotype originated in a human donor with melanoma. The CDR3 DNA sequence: TGTGCCAGCAGCTCCCAGGGACGGATGACTAATGAAAAACTGTTTTTT. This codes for CASSSQGRMTNEKLFF.